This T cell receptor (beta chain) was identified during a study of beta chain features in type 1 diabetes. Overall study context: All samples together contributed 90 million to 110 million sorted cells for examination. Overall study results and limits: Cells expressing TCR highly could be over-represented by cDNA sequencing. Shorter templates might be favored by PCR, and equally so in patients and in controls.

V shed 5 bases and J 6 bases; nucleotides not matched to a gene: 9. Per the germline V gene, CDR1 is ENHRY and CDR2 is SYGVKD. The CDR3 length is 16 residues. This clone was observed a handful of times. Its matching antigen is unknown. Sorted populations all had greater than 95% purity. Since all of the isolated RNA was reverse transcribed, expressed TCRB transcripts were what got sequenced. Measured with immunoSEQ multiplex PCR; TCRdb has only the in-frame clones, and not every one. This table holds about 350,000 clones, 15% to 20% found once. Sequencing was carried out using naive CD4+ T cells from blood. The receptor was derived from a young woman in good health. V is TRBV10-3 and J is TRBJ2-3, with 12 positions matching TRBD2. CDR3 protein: CAISPRTSGVGDTQYF. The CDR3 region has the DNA TGTGCCATCAGTCCCCGGACTAGCGGGGTGGGGGATACGCAGTATTTT.